These T cell receptor beta chains were read from a single sample in a study of blood T cell repertoires in COVID-19. Sequencing used immunoSEQ multiplex PCR; TCRdb keeps in-frame clones, though not all of them. The sample yields 190,000 or so clones, approximately 88% seen once. The source material was peripheral blood. Source of these receptors: a woman in her 30s with acute or convalescent COVID-19. Each CDR3 is given without its conserved first and last residue.

J	V	CDR3
TRBJ2-7	TRBV15	ATSRLTGKNEQY
TRBJ2-1	TRBV7-9	ASSSREGLKAAQF
TRBJ2-7	TRBV2	ASSLNQGYEQY
TRBJ1-1	TRBV30	AFQAGTLNTEAF
TRBJ2-7	TRBV28	ASSLKGNELY
TRBJ2-5	TRBV18	ASSPNAGEQETQY
TRBJ2-1	TRBV9	ASSPSGRYNEQF
TRBJ2-1	TRBV4-1	ASSQVPRTSGRAAYNEQF
TRBJ2-2	TRBV5-1	ASRAISSGLGELF
TRBJ1-1	TRBV7-9	ASIKTARSEAF
TRBJ2-6	TRBV28	ASSLGTGNSGANVLT
TRBJ1-2	TRBV2	ASSHRGRGYT
TRBJ2-1	TRBV10-3	AISESAENEQF
TRBJ2-1	TRBV7-8	ASTRSVSYNEQF
TRBJ1-1	TRBV30	AWSGVNTEAF
TRBJ2-3	TRBV20-1	SAPQGDTQY
TRBJ1-2	TRBV7-8	ASQSGAGRHYGYT
TRBJ2-7	TRBV30	AGTPGLYFYEQY
TRBJ2-1	TRBV5-1	ASSFWGANEQF
TRBJ2-5	TRBV21-1	ASSGVRETQY
TRBJ1-1	TRBV19	ASSWGQHKAF
TRBJ2-1	TRBV12-1	ASSFVKREGPNNEQF
TRBJ2-7	TRBV11-2	ASSFRDSRYEQY
TRBJ2-1	TRBV11-3	ASSPGRENEQF
TRBJ2-5	TRBV6-5	ASQWRAEETQY
TRBJ1-3	TRBV11-2	ASSLQELPGNTIY
TRBJ1-2	TRBV28	ASSRPTELYGYT
TRBJ1-1	TRBV11-2	ASSLDRNTEAF
TRBJ2-2	TRBV5-1	ASSPRTGASGELF